The subject of this entry is one T cell receptor (beta chain). This record belongs to a study of patients and donors after allogeneic stem cell transplantation. Germline lookup yields CDR1 MDHEN and CDR2 SYDVKM. This CDR3 is built from 13 residues. The V gene end was trimmed by 6 bases and the J gene end by 6 bases; junction bases not matched to a gene: 5. MiXCR, run by TCRdb on the RT-PCR reads, gives a single entry per CDR3 protein. Of about a million distinct CDR3 sequences in the sample, roughly 18% were seen once. This clonotype originated in a human donor who was either an allogeneic HSCT recipient or a stem cell or donor lymphocyte infusion donor (not recorded which). It is not recorded whose cells these are; they may come from a transplant donor. The chain carries TRBV28 and TRBJ2-7, with TRBD1 identical over 10 bases. Source material: blood, either unsorted or a sorted T cell fraction (not recorded which). Here the CDR3 reads CASRDRGRIEQYF. The CDR3 DNA reads TGTGCCAGCAGGGACAGGGGGAGGATCGAGCAGTACTTC. Based on the CDR3 plus reference TRBV28 and TRBJ2-7, the full variable domain is DVKVTQSSRYLVKRTGEKVFLECVQDMDHENMFWYRQDPGLGLRLIYFSYDVKMKEKGDIPEGYSVSREKKERFSLILESASTNQTSMYLCASRDRGRIEQYFGPGTRLTVT.